This TCR beta chain emerged from a study of beta chain features in type 1 diabetes. Study summary: All samples combined gave 107,917,701 sorted cells for examination. The study's findings and limits: For Type 1 diabetes patients, all four CD4+ subsets carried TCRB CDR3s that were moderately but significantly shorter.

As concerns this clone: The antigen remains unidentified. The same CDR3 is also encoded by other DNA sequences in this sample.

The entirety of the isolated RNA underwent reverse transcription, so expressed TCRB transcripts were sequenced. Some 4 million reads on average were seen across naive, central memory and regulatory T cell samples. Assay: immunoSEQ multiplex PCR; the TCRdb copy retains only in-frame clones and omits some. In the table there are 150,000 to 200,000 clones, around 63% of which are singletons. Between the trimmed V and J ends, which lost 4 bases and 5 bases, there was a span of 11 bases. The CDR3 is 12 residues long. CDR1 and CDR2 (germline): SQVTM, ANQGSEA. Heparinised blood was drawn once per donor, averaging around 120 mL.

The sample consisted of naive CD4+ T cells from blood. The receptor was isolated from a man aged 25 to 40 with type 1 diabetes. This chain joins TRBV29-1 and TRBJ2-5; D is possibly TRBD1 or TRBD2 (5 bases each). In nucleotides, the CDR3 is TGCAGCGTTGCGGGACGCGGGGAGACCCAGTACTTC. Residues: CSVAGRGETQYF.